A single sample gave rise to the 30 T cell receptor beta chains below, sequenced in a study of CD8+ T cells in alopecia areata. As the sequencing template, cDNA was produced by extracting RNA and reverse transcribing it. Sequencing was performed with immunoSEQ multiplex PCR; in TCRdb, only in-frame clones are kept and a portion is missing. The table has 65,000 to 100,000 clones, roughly 51% seen once. Sequencing was carried out using NKG2D-high CD8+ T cells sorted from blood. Every receptor here comes from a human donor with alopecia areata.

The rearrangement uses TRBV7-9 and TRBJ2-6; D unresolved. CDR3 size: 14 residues. The germline CDR1 and CDR2 sequences are SEHNR and FQNEAQ (reference sequence). V was clipped by 5 bases and J by 0 bases, with 5 bases between them. The CDR3: CASSPDSGANVLTF. The CDR3, as DNA: TGTGCCAGCAGCCCAGACTCTGGGGCCAACGTCCTGACTTTC. Filled out from reference TRBV7-9 and TRBJ2-6, the complete variable domain reads DTGVSQNPRHKITKRGQNVTFRCDPISEHNRLYWYRQTLGQGPEFLTYFQNEAQLEKSRLLSDRFSAERPKGSFSTLEIQRTEQGDSAMYLCASSPDSGANVLTFGAGSRLTVL.

This clone has only one observation. The rearrangement links TRBV6-1 to TRBJ2-2, with TRBD2 matching 7 bases. The length of the CDR3 is 15 residues. V lost 11 bases and J lost 4; bases outside the gene matches: 13. From germline, CDR1 is MNHNS and CDR2 SASEGT. CDR3 DNA sequence: TGTGCCGTCACTGGGAGGGCCGTTGGCACCGGGGAGCTGTTTTTT. It encodes CAVTGRAVGTGELFF.

Comments on this clone: At one of its ends the junction is not consistent with the germline gene, which may arise from a read error. The chain is built from TRBV6-1 and TRBJ2-5; D may match TRBD1 or TRBD2 (5 bases each). The germline V gene encodes CDR1 MNHNS and CDR2 SASEGT. There are 15 residues in the CDR3. CDR3 nucleotides: TGTGCCAGCAGCGAAGGGACGGAGGATCAAGAGACCCAGTACTTC. Its translation is CASSEGTEDQETQYF.

This clone showed up just once. This rearrangement joins TRBV6-4 to TRBJ2-2; TRBD2 matches 8 bases. Germline values: CDR1 MRHNA, CDR2 SNTAGT. The CDR3 sequence is 15 residues long. Germline trimming cut 4 bases from V and 1 base from J; bases unmatched to any gene: 2. CDR3 loop: CASSASGGNTGELFF. CDR3 sequence (DNA): TGTGCCAGCAGTGCCAGCGGGGGGAACACCGGGGAGCTGTTTTTT.

This clone showed up just a few times. This chain joins TRBV14 and TRBJ2-7; TRBD1 is a possible D gene (5 bases). The CDR3 runs to 13 residues. The V end was cut by 3 bases, the J end by 1 base, with 7 bases between. The germline V gene encodes CDR1 SGHDN and CDR2 FVKESK. CDR3 nucleotide sequence: TGTGCCAGCAGCCACCGGACATCCTACGAGCAGTACTTC. Translated: CASSHRTSYEQYF. Combining the CDR3 with reference TRBV14 and TRBJ2-7 gives the whole variable domain EAGVTQFPSHSVIEKGQTVTLRCDPISGHDNLYWYRRVMGKEIKFLLHFVKESKQDESGMPNNRFLAERTGGTYSTLKVQPAELEDSGVYFCASSHRTSYEQYFGPGTRLTVT.

The chain uses TRBV2 and TRBJ2-7, with D uncertain. The V and J ends lost 8 bases and 1 base respectively, with 9 bases between them. The germline gives CDR1 SNHLY, CDR2 FYNNEI. This CDR3 comprises 12 residues. The CDR3 DNA is TGTGCCAGCCTGATCGGGTCCTACGAGCAGTACTTC. This sequence encodes CASLIGSYEQYF.

V gene TRBV2 combines with J gene TRBJ2-7; D is unclear. This CDR3 spans 14 amino acids. CDR1 is SNHLY, CDR2 FYNNEI, per germline. Trimming removed 7 bases at V and 1 base at J, with 14 bases between. CDR3 in amino acids: CASISRVLSYEQYF. The CDR3 coding sequence is TGTGCCAGCATTAGCCGCGTACTGTCCTACGAGCAGTACTTC.

V gene TRBV15 combines with J gene TRBJ1-5; D is unclear. The CDR3 runs to 13 residues. With 1 base removed from V and 1 base from J, the gap between germline ends came to 2 bases. Germline CDR1 is LNHNV and CDR2 is YYDKDF (reference sequence). The chain's CDR3 is CATSRASNQPQHF. Here the CDR3 DNA reads TGTGCCACCAGCAGAGCCAGCAATCAGCCCCAGCATTTT.

V gene TRBV4-3 combines with J gene TRBJ2-2; no definite D call. Germline CDR1 and CDR2: LGHNA and YSLEER. The CDR3 length is 12 residues. Deletions cut 1 base from V and 6 bases from J, with 3 bases between. CDR3 amino acids: CASSQAAGELFF. CDR3 DNA sequence: TGCGCCAGCAGCCAAGCAGCCGGGGAGCTGTTTTTT.

V is TRBV25-1 and J is TRBJ2-7; D not certain. Germline CDR1 is MGHDK and CDR2 is SYGVNS. V was cut by 0 bases and J by 4 bases, with 4 bases left in between. The CDR3 extends over 12 amino acids. CDR3 loop: CASSEYTYEQYF. In nucleotides, the CDR3 is TGTGCCAGCAGTGAATATACTTACGAGCAGTACTTC.

This clone has only a few counts. The V call is TRBV29-1, the J call TRBJ2-7; D not certain. Germline values: CDR1 SQVTM, CDR2 ANQGSEA. Deletions cut 4 bases from V and 0 bases from J, with 10 bases between. The CDR3 loop spans 13 amino acids. The chain's CDR3 is CSVGLLHSYEQYF. Written as DNA, the CDR3 is TGCAGCGTTGGGTTACTGCACTCCTACGAGCAGTACTTC.

The CDR3 loop reads CASSGVTDTQYF. CDR3 sequence (DNA): TGTGCCAGCAGCGGCGTCACAGATACGCAGTATTTT. This rearrangement joins TRBV5-6 to TRBJ2-3; D ambiguous. Looked up from germline, CDR1 is SGHDT and CDR2 is YYEEEE. Trimming removed 4 bases at V and 2 bases at J, with 5 bases between. This CDR3 has 12 amino acids.

The gene calls are TRBV6-5 and TRBJ2-5, with TRBD1 matching over 7 bases. The V gene end was trimmed by 4 bases and the J gene end by 1 base; junction bases not matched to a gene: 6. The CDR3 spans 15 residues. Germline CDR1 and CDR2: MNHEY and SVGAGI. In DNA form, the CDR3 reads TGTGCCAGCAGTTCCGACAGGGCGGGCCAAGAGACCCAGTACTTC. Encoded protein: CASSSDRAGQETQYF.

This clone has a handful of counts. V usage is TRBV21-1 and J usage is TRBJ2-7. TRBV21-1 is flagged as a pseudogene. The CDR3 length is 12 residues. DNA of the CDR3: TGTGCCAGCCTCGGACCCTCCTACGAGCAGTACTTC. Its translation is CASLGPSYEQYF.

The V gene is TRBV9, the J gene TRBJ2-1, with 14 bases lining up with TRBD2. Germline V gene sequence: CDR1 SGDLS, CDR2 YYNGEE. This CDR3 spans 17 amino acids. After removal of 0 bases from V and 4 bases from J, the junction contained 3 bases not matched to a gene. This chain's CDR3 is CASSVGTSGRWYNEQFF. The CDR3, as DNA: TGTGCCAGCAGCGTAGGGACTAGCGGGAGGTGGTACAATGAGCAGTTCTTC.

The gene calls are TRBV2 and TRBJ2-7; 12 bases line up with TRBD2. The V and J ends lost 2 bases and 5 bases, in that order; junction bases with no gene match: 4. In germline, CDR1 is SNHLY, CDR2 FYNNEI. The CDR3 has 15 residues. This CDR3 is CASSELAGGKNEQYF. CDR3 DNA: TGTGCCAGCAGTGAACTAGCGGGGGGGAAGAACGAGCAGTACTTC.

The rearrangement uses TRBV7-3 and TRBJ2-6; possible D gene TRBD2, 5 bases. With 0 bases removed from V and 2 bases from J, the gap between germline ends came to 14 bases. This CDR3 has 18 amino acids. Germline V CDR1 and CDR2: SGHTA, FQGTGA. The CDR3 nucleotides are TGTGCCAGCAGCTTAACCGGAGGCAGATTGCCTGGGGCCAACGTCCTGACTTTC. Amino acid sequence: CASSLTGGRLPGANVLTF.

The V and J genes are TRBV30 and TRBJ2-1, with D hard to call. The CDR3 extends over 15 amino acids. The V gene lost 0 bases and the J gene lost 0 bases, with 9 bases spanning the gap. In germline, CDR1 is GTSNPN, CDR2 SVGIG (reference sequence). CDR3 protein: CAWSVDTSSYNEQFF. The CDR3 DNA follows: TGTGCCTGGAGTGTTGACACGAGCTCCTACAATGAGCAGTTCTTC. The full variable domain, its missing parts supplied by reference TRBV30 and TRBJ2-1, is SQTIHQWPATLVQPVGSPLSLECTVEGTSNPNLYWYRQAAGRGLQLLFYSVGIGQISSEVPQNLSASRPQDRQFILSSKKLLLSDSGFYLCAWSVDTSSYNEQFFGPGTRLTVL.

The chain carries TRBV28 and TRBJ2-7, with 9 bases lining up with TRBD2. This CDR3 has 16 amino acids. V trimming: 4 bases; J trimming: 2 bases; junction bases outside the gene matches: 9. CDR1 and CDR2 (germline): MDHEN, SYDVKM. CDR3 nucleotide sequence: TGTGCCAGCAGTTCGATAGCGGGGGACCTGGCCTACGAGCAGTACTTC. Translated: CASSSIAGDLAYEQYF.

CDR3: CASSQDAGYTGELFF. The CDR3 coding sequence is TGTGCCAGCAGCCAAGATGCGGGCTACACCGGGGAGCTGTTTTTT. The J gene is TRBJ2-2, the V gene TRBV4-2, with D perhaps TRBD2 (5 bases). The V gene lost 0 bases and the J gene lost 3 bases, with 8 bases spanning the gap. Germline V gives CDR1 LGHNA, CDR2 YNFKEQ. CDR3 size: 15 residues.

This rearrangement joins TRBV4-3 to TRBJ2-7, with TRBD1 matching over 8 bases. The ends lost 0 bases at V and 5 bases at J; junction bases unmatched: 9. Germline V gives CDR1 LGHNA, CDR2 YSLEER. The CDR3 runs to 16 residues. The CDR3, as DNA: TGCGCCAGCAGCCAAGATTCTGGACAGGGCGAGGACGAGCAGTACTTC. Translating it yields CASSQDSGQGEDEQYF.

This clone was observed a handful of times. The chain has TRBV14 and TRBJ2-7; TRBD2 matches at 10 bases. This CDR3 contains 12 residues. Germline V CDR1 and CDR2: SGHDN, FVKESK. J lost 9 bases, V lost 4 bases, and 3 bases had no gene match. CDR3: CASSRTSGTQYF. Here the CDR3 DNA reads TGTGCCAGCAGCCGAACTAGCGGGACGCAGTACTTC.

The J gene is TRBJ2-5, the V gene TRBV15; 7 nucleotides align to TRBD1. CDR3 size: 13 residues. In germline, CDR1 is LNHNV, CDR2 YYDKDF (reference sequence). V was clipped by 8 bases and J by 3 bases; unmatched bases: 6. The chain's CDR3 is CATVGQGEETQYF. The CDR3 DNA sequence: TGTGCCACCGTGGGCCAGGGGGAAGAGACCCAGTACTTC.

The chain links TRBV2 to TRBJ2-3; no definite D call. Germline V lookup: CDR1 SNHLY, CDR2 FYNNEI. This CDR3 comprises 14 residues. V was cut by 8 bases and J by 0 bases, with 12 bases left in between. CDR3 residues: CASGFGLSTDTQYF. The CDR3, as DNA: TGTGCCAGCGGGTTTGGATTAAGCACAGATACGCAGTATTTT. The entire variable domain, with the rest obtained from reference TRBV2 and TRBJ2-3, is as follows: EPEVTQTPSHQVTQMGQEVILRCVPISNHLYFYWYRQILGQKVEFLVSFYNNEISEKSEIFDDQFSVERPDGSNFTLKIRSTKLEDSAMYFCASGFGLSTDTQYFGPGTRLTVL.

This clone has more than one count but fewer than ten. The chain is built from TRBV29-1 and TRBJ1-2, with 7 bases aligning to TRBD1. V shed 4 bases, J shed 8 bases, and the junction held 7 bases outside the gene matches. CDR1 and CDR2 from the germline V gene are SQVTM and ANQGSEA. The CDR3 has 12 residues. CDR3 region: CSVGDRADGYTF. CDR3 DNA sequence: TGCAGCGTTGGAGACAGGGCAGACGGCTACACCTTC. Drawing the rest from reference TRBV29-1 and TRBJ1-2, the complete variable domain is SAVISQKPSRDICQRGTSLTIQCQVDSQVTMMFWYRQQPGQSLTLIATANQGSEATYESGFVIDKFPISRPNLTFSTLTVSNMSPEDSSIYLCSVGDRADGYTFGSGTRLTVV.

This chain connects TRBV4-3 to TRBJ2-7; D remains ambiguous. Deletions cut 0 bases from V and 0 bases from J, with 9 bases between. The CDR3 runs to 15 residues. Looked up from germline, CDR1 is LGHNA and CDR2 is YSLEER. CDR3 amino acids: CASSQDFGSSYEQYF. The CDR3 bases are TGCGCCAGCAGCCAAGATTTTGGCAGCTCCTACGAGCAGTACTTC.

This chain links TRBV7-9 with TRBJ2-1; 7 nucleotides agree with TRBD1. The length of the CDR3 is 15 residues. Germline trimming cut 5 bases from V and 6 bases from J; bases unmatched to any gene: 10. The V gene's germline CDR1 is SEHNR and CDR2 FQNEAQ (reference sequence). The DNA for the CDR3 is TGTGCCAGCAGCCGGGACAGCCCGACCCTCAATGAGCAGTTCTTC. Translation gives CASSRDSPTLNEQFF.

CDR3 region: CACYKSSYNEQFF. The CDR3 coding sequence is TGTGCCTGTTACAAGAGCTCCTACAATGAGCAGTTCTTC. This chain joins TRBV30 and TRBJ2-1; D call uncertain. The CDR3 has 13 amino acids. The V and J ends lost 6 bases and 0 bases respectively, with 9 bases between them. Looked up from germline, CDR1 is GTSNPN and CDR2 is SVGIG (reference sequence).

The V call is TRBV7-9, the J call TRBJ2-1; 14 bases match TRBD2. CDR1 is SEHNR and CDR2 is FQNEAQ in the germline V gene (reference sequence). This CDR3 is built from 18 residues. J gave up 0 bases and V 3 bases, and 4 bases lay outside the gene matches. In DNA, the CDR3 is TGTGCCAGCAGCTTCCCGACTAGCGGGGGGGACTCCTACAATGAGCAGTTCTTC. Translation: CASSFPTSGGDSYNEQFF.

The chain carries TRBV7-9 and TRBJ2-1; a weak D match, TRBD1 (5 bases). The V gene's germline CDR1 is SEHNR and CDR2 FQNEAQ (reference sequence). V gave up 4 bases and J gave up 8 bases, with 9 bases separating them. The CDR3 runs to 12 residues. CDR3: CASSYRNDEQFF. The CDR3, as DNA: TGTGCCAGCAGCTACAGGAACGATGAGCAGTTCTTC.